This TCR beta chain came from a study of shared clonotypes between healthy human individuals. Study-wide context: The plates for each donor numbered three CD4 naive, three CD4 memory, two CD8 naive and one CD8 memory.

In the case of this clone: The target antigen is unknown.

CDR1 and CDR2 (germline): SGHTA, FQGNSA. The CDR3 contains 13 residues. V lost 0 bases and J lost 3, with 3 bases in between. Recent vaccinations or acute infections were absent in the healthy HIV-negative adult donors. Only in-frame clones appear in the TCRdb table, and some are missing; sequencing was by immunoSEQ multiplex PCR. The sample yields more than 2,000,000 clones, approximately 92% seen once. Study observations and caveats: It was only blood that was sampled, and tissue repertoires likely differ. Inspection by rarefaction showed sorted-subset sequencing to be incomplete despite large depth.

The sequencing sample was made of naive CD4+ T cells sorted from blood. Described subset: CD45RA+ positively selected. The sequence came from a man between 18 and 35 years old in good health. This chain connects TRBV7-2 to TRBJ1-3; D not resolved. The CDR3 spells CASSLAYGNTIYF. In DNA, the CDR3 is TGTGCCAGCAGCTTAGCGTATGGAAACACCATATATTTT.